This T cell receptor (beta chain) appears in the sequencing data of a study of T cells after posttransplantation cyclophosphamide. General study results and limits: Later blood repertoires were often dominated by clones from the donor CD8+ memory compartment. TRB clonality was highly associated with recipient CMV seropositivity and reactivation. Tissue-infiltrating T cells from skin or gut overlapped little with blood T cells.

On the day of bone marrow donation, the related graft donor provided peripheral blood. CDR1 and CDR2 from the germline V gene are MNHEY and SVGAGI. The CDR3 runs 16 residues. V lost 1 base and J lost 2, with 9 bases in between. The method was immunoSEQ multiplex PCR; TCRdb's version includes in-frame clones alone and lacks a portion of them. The profile covers tens of thousands of clones, none occurring a single time. This clone appeared many times. The antigen is undetermined. Sequenced input: PBMCs. The TCR was taken from a man between 45 and 60 years old in good health, CMV-negative, and a related stem cell transplant donor. The chain carries TRBV6-5 and TRBJ2-6; no clear D gene. CDR3 sequence: CASSYYRVAGANVLTF. The CDR3, as DNA: TGTGCCAGCAGTTACTACCGGGTCGCTGGGGCCAACGTCCTGACTTTC.